This TCR beta chain was observed in a study of PD-L1 blockade in urothelial cancer. Across the whole study: The year 2014 saw patients start atezolizumab, 1,200 mg intravenously every 3 weeks. Each blood sample yielded a median of 141,255 T cells.

The time point: pretreatment peripheral blood. Overall study findings and caveats: In blood at 3 weeks, tumor-associated clones expanded more among patients with durable benefit. Below-median pretreatment blood TCR clonality was a predictor of better survival.

The CDR3 has 15 residues. V lost 5 bases and J 1 base, leaving 14 bases between the germline ends. The germline V gene encodes CDR1 SGHVS and CDR2 FQNEAQ. With respect to this clone: Its antigen is undetermined.

Using immunoSEQ multiplex PCR, the repertoire was profiled, and TCRdb retains in-frame clones only, with some absent. The table lists roughly 40,000 clones, roughly 92% of them singletons, with 11% in the top ten. The chain has TRBV7-8 and TRBJ2-5; TRBD2 is a possible D gene (5 bases). The material sequenced was PBMCs, taken around atezolizumab (anti-PD-L1) treatment. This TCR was recovered from a woman aged 60-70 years with urothelial cancer. The chain's CDR3 is CASSPYRRAQETQYF. The CDR3 coding sequence is TGTGCCAGCAGCCCCTATCGGCGGGCCCAAGAGACCCAGTACTTC.